This is a list of T cell receptor beta chains from one sample in a study of vaccination and CD4 T cells after COVID-19. From the PCR reads, TCRdb called clonotypes with MiXCR, one entry per CDR3 protein. The sample records 15,000 to 20,000 distinct CDR3 sequences, 45% to 55% being singletons. The antigens of these receptors remain unknown. Sequencing used CD4+ T cells from blood, cultured in vitro. These receptors were collected from a human donor who had recovered from COVID-19. The CDR3 runs from the conserved cysteine through the conserved F or W. The D gene is left open where the match is weak. Only part of the rows carry a size: once, few, many, or a class if the clone is expanded.

few	TRBV6-5	TRBJ1-6	TRBD1	TGTGCCAGCAGTTACGCGCCGGGACAGATTAGTTCACCCCTCCACTTT	CASSYAPGQISSPLHF
few	TRBV6-2/TRBV6-3	TRBJ1-5	.	TGTGCCAGCAGTAACCAGGGGAACCATCAGCCCCAGCATTTT	CASSNQGNHQPQHF
few	TRBV24-1	TRBJ2-1	.	TGTGCCACCAGTGACCGGGGGGCTACAAGCTACAATGAGCAGTTCTTC	CATSDRGATSYNEQFF
.	TRBV30	TRBJ2-1	TRBD2	TGTGCCTGCCTCCGTGGGGCTAGCGGGAAGGTTGAGCAGTTCTTC	CACLRGASGKVEQFF
.	TRBV28	TRBJ1-1	TRBD1	TGTGCCAGCAGTCCGAGGGGGCGGGGGAGGACTGAAGCTTTCTTT	CASSPRGRGRTEAFF
.	TRBV27	TRBJ2-1	TRBD2	TGTGCCAGCAGTTTAAGGTGGGCTAGCGGGAGGGCTCGGGAGCAGTTCTTC	CASSLRWASGRAREQFF
.	TRBV6-1	TRBJ1-5	.	TGTGCCAGCAGTCCATCCGGTAGAAGGGCGAATCAGCCCCAGCATTTT	CASSPSGRRANQPQHF
.	TRBV27	TRBJ1-2	.	TGTGCCAGCAGTTATCGGGGGTCAGGGGGCTACACCTTC	CASSYRGSGGYTF
few	TRBV20-1	TRBJ2-1	.	TGCAGTGCCGGACTCCCCTCTTCCGACAATGAGCAGTTCTTC	CSAGLPSSDNEQFF
.	TRBV6-1	TRBJ2-3	.	TGTGCCAGCAGGCCACCGGGACTCCCTGGAGATACGCAGTATTTT	CASRPPGLPGDTQYF
.	TRBV20-1	TRBJ2-1	.	TGCAGTGCTAGGTGGACTGGGGAGCAGTTCTTC	CSARWTGEQFF
few	TRBV6-2/TRBV6-3	TRBJ1-1	.	TGTGCCAGCTTCTTAACGGAGAACACTGAAGCTTTCTTT	CASFLTENTEAFF
.	TRBV27	TRBJ1-2	TRBD1	TGTGCCAGCAGTGCCCCGGGACAGGGGGCGTTTGGCTACACCTTC	CASSAPGQGAFGYTF
few	TRBV24-1	TRBJ1-5	.	TGTGCCACCAGTGATTCGAACAATCAGCCCCAGCATTTT	CATSDSNNQPQHF
.	TRBV19	TRBJ2-3	TRBD2	TGTGCCAGTAGTCCCCCGGTCCTAGCGGGGTTCACAGATACGCAGTATTTT	CASSPPVLAGFTDTQYF
few	TRBV20-1	TRBJ2-4	.	TGCAGTGCTAGAGAGGGGGTCCCAGACAAAAACATTCAGTACTTC	CSAREGVPDKNIQYF
.	TRBV6-1	TRBJ2-7	.	TGTGCCAGCAATCAACAGGGAACCCGGGAGCAGTACTTC	CASNQQGTREQYF
medium-sized	TRBV20-1	TRBJ2-7	.	TGCAGTGCCGAACCCCCTCTGAGCTCCTACGAGCAGTACTTC	CSAEPPLSSYEQYF
.	TRBV5-1	TRBJ2-7	.	TGCGCCAGCAGACCAATTGCCGGGCCTTCGGCCGAGCAGTACTTC	CASRPIAGPSAEQYF
few	TRBV19	TRBJ1-2	.	TGTGCCAGTAGTACGACAGATAACTATGGCTACACCTTC	CASSTTDNYGYTF
.	TRBV24-1	TRBJ1-1	.	TGTGCCACCTCCTCGGAGGGGAACACTGAAGCTTTCTTT	CATSSEGNTEAFF
.	TRBV20-1	TRBJ2-5	.	TGCAGTGCTAGAGGGGAAGAGACCCAGTACTTC	CSARGEETQYF
few	TRBV20-1	TRBJ1-5	.	TGCAGTGCTAGAAATAGGGGGTACAATCAGCCCCAGCATTTT	CSARNRGYNQPQHF
few	TRBV6-5	TRBJ1-5	TRBD1	TGTGCCAGCAGTTTGCCCGGACAGGGGACCGGAAATCAGCCCCAGCATTTT	CASSLPGQGTGNQPQHF
.	TRBV5-5	TRBJ2-5	TRBD2	TGTGCCAGCAGCTCACCCCCTAGCGGACAAGAGACCCAGTACTTC	CASSSPPSGQETQYF
.	TRBV20-1	TRBJ2-3	.	TGCAGTGCTAGAAATCAGGGGGCGGGGGGTGTAGATACGCAGTATTTT	CSARNQGAGGVDTQYF
.	TRBV27	TRBJ2-7	TRBD1	TGTGCCAGCAGTTTAGGGTACCCTTCCGGGACAGGGGGCTACGAGCAGTACTTC	CASSLGYPSGTGGYEQYF
.	TRBV19	TRBJ2-2	TRBD1	TGTGCCAGTAGTATTAAACGTGGACAGGGCACCGGGGAGCTGTTTTTT	CASSIKRGQGTGELFF
.	TRBV11-2	TRBJ1-2	.	TGTGCCAGCAGCTTAGCCAGGGCCGGTAACTATGGCTACACCTTC	CASSLARAGNYGYTF